Each of the 30 T cell receptor beta chains below was sequenced from the same sample in a study of T cells in Graves' hyperthyroidism and ophthalmopathy. RNA transcripts yielded amplified TCR beta CDR3 regions. Primed by the HTBI set, a first-round RT-PCR was run on the TCR CDR3. TCRdb re-called the multiplex PCR reads through MiXCR, storing one row per CDR3 protein. The data show approximately 690,000 distinct CDR3 sequences, around 21% seen once. Sequencing input: blood. These receptors were taken from a man younger than 45 with Graves' ophthalmopathy.

Many counts were recorded for this clonotype. This chain joins TRBV7-2 and TRBJ2-5; 13 nucleotides match TRBD2. The CDR3 spans 14 residues. The germline V gene encodes CDR1 SGHTA and CDR2 FQGNSA. The trim removed 4 bases at V and 12 bases at J, leaving 8 bases unmatched. CDR3 nucleotides: TGTGCCAGCAGCTCCTTACTAGCGGGAGGGCCGAAGTACTTC. It yields the protein CASSSLLAGGPKYF.

This clonotype was picked up many times. V and J are TRBV20-1 and TRBJ2-5, with unresolved D. Germline-derived CDR1 and CDR2 are DFQATT and SNEGSKA (reference sequence). The CDR3 runs 13 residues. V shed 4 bases and J shed 2 bases, with 11 bases lying between them. The CDR3 DNA reads TGCAGTGCTAAACCTAAAAAACAAGAGACCCAGTACTTC. Protein product: CSAKPKKQETQYF.

This clonotype was observed a few times. The chain links TRBV30 to TRBJ1-6, with 7 bases matching TRBD1. Germline lookup yields CDR1 GTSNPN and CDR2 SVGIG (reference sequence). Trimming took 3 bases from V and 5 from J; bases not matched to a gene: 4. CDR3 length equals 14 residues. This CDR3 reads CAWSGGGDNSPLHF. The CDR3 DNA reads as TGTGCCTGGAGCGGAGGGGGCGATAATTCACCCCTCCACTTT. The full variable domain, rest sourced from reference TRBV30 and TRBJ1-6, is SQTIHQWPATLVQPVGSPLSLECTVEGTSNPNLYWYRQAAGRGLQLLFYSVGIGQISSEVPQNLSASRPQDRQFILSSKKLLLSDSGFYLCAWSGGGDNSPLHFGNGTRLTVT.

This chain connects TRBV3-1 to TRBJ2-7; no firm D call. Germline CDR1 reads LGHDT; CDR2 reads YNNKEL (reference sequence). The CDR3 sequence is 14 residues long. Trimming stripped 4 bases from V and 7 bases from J, with 17 bases between. CDR3 amino acids: CASSPSSKLREQYF. Here the CDR3 DNA reads TGTGCCAGCAGCCCTTCTAGTAAGTTGAGGGAGCAGTACTTC.

The table lists this clonotype with many counts. The CDR3 DNA follows: TGTGCCTGGAGTCAACGACAGGGGGCCGGGGACGAGCAGTACTTC. It encodes CAWSQRQGAGDEQYF. The rearrangement links TRBV30 to TRBJ2-7, with 10 bases aligning to TRBD1. V was clipped by 2 bases and J by 5 bases; unmatched bases: 9. This CDR3 is built from 15 residues. Germline CDR1 and CDR2: GTSNPN and SVGIG (reference sequence).

The sample holds many counts of this clonotype. The genes are TRBV2 and TRBJ2-1, with TRBD2 matching over 7 bases. Germline values: CDR1 SNHLY, CDR2 FYNNEI. J lost 4 bases, V lost 6 bases, and 6 bases had no gene match. The CDR3 extends over 14 amino acids. The CDR3 loop reads CASRGLAVYNEQFF. The CDR3 nucleotides read TGTGCCAGCAGAGGGCTAGCGGTATACAATGAGCAGTTCTTC.

Ten or more counts support this clonotype. This chain uses TRBV28 with TRBJ2-7; D remains ambiguous. The CDR3 has 15 amino acids. V was pared by 3 bases and J by 7 bases, with 19 bases between. Germline CDR1 and CDR2: MDHEN and SYDVKM. The CDR3 sequence is CASSFPKISGWEQYF. The CDR3 nucleotides are TGTGCCAGCAGTTTCCCGAAGATCTCGGGTTGGGAGCAGTACTTC.

The table lists this clonotype with a few counts. V gene TRBV14 combines with J gene TRBJ1-2, with 11 positions matching TRBD1. The CDR3 runs to 16 residues. From germline, CDR1 is SGHDN and CDR2 FVKESK. The V gene end was trimmed by 3 bases and the J gene end by 6 bases; junction bases not matched to a gene: 9. Here the CDR3 reads CASSQAPGQGGDGYTF. CDR3 nucleotide sequence: TGTGCCAGCAGCCAGGCGCCGGGACAGGGGGGGGATGGCTACACCTTC.

This rearrangement joins TRBV28 to TRBJ1-1, with D tentatively TRBD1 (6 bases). The germline V gene has CDR1 MDHEN and CDR2 SYDVKM. Deletions cut 7 bases from V and 1 base from J, with 13 bases between. The length of the CDR3 is 14 residues. The CDR3 DNA sequence: TGTGCCAGCAAGGGACAAGGCCGGAACACTGAAGCTTTCTTT. Translation: CASKGQGRNTEAFF.

A few counts support this clonotype. The chain has TRBV20-1 and TRBJ2-7; TRBD1 matches 7 bases. The junction had 11 bases not matched to a gene; V was cut back by 5 bases and J by 4 bases. This CDR3 comprises 14 residues. Germline V gene sequence: CDR1 DFQATT, CDR2 SNEGSKA (reference sequence). CDR3 sequence (DNA): TGCAGTGCTTACGACAGGGAACCCCCGTACGAGCAGTACTTC. Its translation: CSAYDREPPYEQYF.

This clonotype was recorded at least ten times. The J gene is TRBJ1-1, the V gene TRBV28; D is perhaps TRBD1 (5 bases). The V gene lost 6 bases and the J gene lost 1 base, with 15 bases spanning the gap. Germline CDR1 MDHEN, CDR2 SYDVKM. The CDR3 length is 15 residues. The CDR3 DNA is TGTGCCAGCAGCGATTGGGGACGAGCGAACACTGAAGCTTTCTTT. It is translated as CASSDWGRANTEAFF.

This clonotype was seen at least ten times. The rearrangement joins TRBV20-1 to TRBJ1-6; D is undetermined. V was pared by 1 base and J by 8 bases, with 15 bases between. The CDR3 spans 15 residues. Per germline, CDR1 DFQATT and CDR2 SNEGSKA (reference sequence). The CDR3: CSARGAVAGYSPLHF. CDR3 nucleotide sequence: TGCAGTGCTAGAGGGGCGGTCGCCGGGTATTCACCCCTCCACTTT.

This clonotype occurred a few times. The chain employs TRBV4-1 and TRBJ2-2; the D is unclear. Between the trimmed V and J ends, which lost 1 base and 4 bases, there was a span of 7 bases. In germline, CDR1 is MGHRA, CDR2 YSYEKL. The CDR3 has 14 amino acids. For the CDR3, the DNA is TGCGCCAGCAGCCAAGGTTGGATCACCGGGGAGCTGTTTTTT. Amino acids: CASSQGWITGELFF.

This clonotype has only a few counts. This chain uses TRBV19 with TRBJ2-1; 9 bases align to TRBD1. The CDR3 consists of 15 residues. Germline V gene data show CDR1 as LNHDA and CDR2 as SQIVND (reference sequence). V trimming: 1 base; J trimming: 7 bases; junction bases outside the gene matches: 5. This chain's CDR3 is CASSIGTGVLNEQFF. CDR3 DNA: TGTGCCAGTAGTATAGGGACAGGGGTGCTGAATGAGCAGTTCTTC. Using reference TRBV19 and TRBJ2-1 for the parts outside the CDR3, the full variable domain is DGGITQSPKYLFRKEGQNVTLSCEQNLNHDAMYWYRQDPGQGLRLIYYSQIVNDFQKGDIAEGYSVSREKKESFPLTVTSAQKNPTAFYLCASSIGTGVLNEQFFGPGTRLTVL.

V and J are TRBV19 and TRBJ2-1; TRBD2 might be the D (6 bases). With 3 bases removed from V and 0 bases from J, the gap between germline ends came to 9 bases. In germline, CDR1 is LNHDA, CDR2 SQIVND (reference sequence). This CDR3 spans 15 amino acids. The DNA for the CDR3 is TGTGCCAGTAGTATTCGGGACTTCTCCTACAATGAGCAGTTCTTC. Its translation is CASSIRDFSYNEQFF. The full variable domain, rest sourced from reference TRBV19 and TRBJ2-1, is DGGITQSPKYLFRKEGQNVTLSCEQNLNHDAMYWYRQDPGQGLRLIYYSQIVNDFQKGDIAEGYSVSREKKESFPLTVTSAQKNPTAFYLCASSIRDFSYNEQFFGPGTRLTVL.

Only a few counts were recorded for this clonotype. The genes are TRBV24-1 and TRBJ2-1; 9 bases line up with TRBD1. This CDR3 has 16 amino acids. Germline V gene data show CDR1 as KGHDR and CDR2 as SFDVKD. The V and J ends lost 1 base and 3 bases, in that order; junction bases with no gene match: 3. The DNA for the CDR3 is TGTGCCACCAGTGATTTAGCGACAGGGGGCTACAATGAGCAGTTCTTC. Protein: CATSDLATGGYNEQFF.

The chain combines TRBV6-6 with TRBJ2-7; D remains ambiguous. Germline CDR1 reads MNHNY; CDR2 reads SVGAGI (reference sequence). The CDR3 covers 13 residues. V gave up 0 bases and J gave up 4 bases, with 7 bases separating them. The CDR3, as DNA: TGTGCCAGCAGTTACTCGAACCTATACGAGCAGTACTTC. It codes for CASSYSNLYEQYF.

This clonotype showed up just a few times. V gene TRBV9 combines with J gene TRBJ2-3; 8 nucleotides agree with TRBD2. The CDR3 contains 16 residues. Germline V gene lookup returns CDR1 SGDLS and CDR2 YYNGEE. With V trimmed by 0 bases and J by 0 bases, 3 bases remained unmatched. CDR3 sequence: CASSVGSGASTDTQYF. The CDR3 DNA follows: TGTGCCAGCAGCGTAGGTAGCGGGGCCAGCACAGATACGCAGTATTTT.

In its sample, this clonotype was seen many times. J is TRBJ2-3 and V is TRBV11-2, with unresolved D. From germline, CDR1 is SGHAT and CDR2 FQNNGV. The CDR3 contains 15 residues. Trimming cost V 5 bases and J 4 bases, with 16 bases left between them. The CDR3 DNA reads TGTGCCAGCAGCCAGAGACAATCCAAGCCAGATACGCAGTATTTT. It yields the protein CASSQRQSKPDTQYF. Looking up the rest from reference TRBV11-2 and TRBJ2-3 gives the full variable domain: EAGVAQSPRYKIIEKRQSVAFWCNPISGHATLYWYQQILGQGPKLLIQFQNNGVVDDSQLPKDRFSAERLKGVDSTLKIQPAKLEDSAVYLCASSQRQSKPDTQYFGPGTRLTVL.

In this sample, this clonotype turned up many times. The rearrangement uses TRBV2 and TRBJ2-7, with D possibly being TRBD1 or TRBD2 (6 bases each). Looked up from germline, CDR1 is SNHLY and CDR2 is FYNNEI. V was clipped by 6 bases and J by 3 bases, with 12 bases between them. This CDR3 is 13 amino acids long. The CDR3 loop is CASSNRDFYEQYF. DNA for the CDR3: TGTGCCAGCAGCAACAGGGACTTCTACGAGCAGTACTTC.

This clonotype was seen ten or more times. V usage is TRBV6-2 or TRBV6-3 and J usage is TRBJ2-7; 8 bases line up with TRBD1. Looked up from germline, CDR1 is MNHEY and CDR2 is SVGEGT. J lost 3 bases, V lost 4 bases, and 8 bases had no gene match. This CDR3 is built from 15 residues. The CDR3 region is CASSSDRGAYYEQYF. The CDR3 DNA reads as TGTGCCAGCAGTTCCGACAGGGGCGCTTACTACGAGCAGTACTTC.

This clonotype was detected only a few times. This chain links TRBV28 with TRBJ2-3, with D possibly TRBD1 on 5 matching bases. CDR3 length: 16 amino acids. Germline V gene lookup returns CDR1 MDHEN and CDR2 SYDVKM. V was trimmed by 6 bases and J by 1 base, leaving 17 bases between them. DNA for the CDR3: TGTGCCAGCAGCGCTGCCAAGGGGTACCGCACAGATACGCAGTATTTT. This encodes CASSAAKGYRTDTQYF.

The table lists this clonotype with a few counts. The chain employs TRBV6-1 and TRBJ2-7; 7 bases are a match to TRBD2. V gave up 1 base and J gave up 3 bases; unmatched junction bases: 6. The CDR3 contains 15 residues. Per germline, CDR1 MNHNS and CDR2 SASEGT. The CDR3 here is CASSEDRGSFYEQYF. As DNA, the CDR3 is TGTGCCAGCAGTGAAGATCGCGGGAGCTTCTACGAGCAGTACTTC.

V usage is TRBV7-8 and J usage is TRBJ1-5, with TRBD1 as a possible D gene (5 bases). Germline-derived CDR1 and CDR2 are SGHVS and FQNEAQ. This CDR3 contains 15 residues. V lost 1 base and J 1 base, leaving 8 bases between the germline ends. The CDR3: CASSLERTSNQPQHF. CDR3 in DNA: TGTGCCAGCAGCTTAGAGCGGACAAGCAATCAGCCCCAGCATTTT.

The CDR3 DNA follows: TGTGCCAGCAGCCCAGCTAGGGCCCAACCCTACGAGCAGTACTTC. This translates into CASSPARAQPYEQYF. The chain recombines TRBV7-8 with TRBJ2-7; no clear D gene. Germline V CDR1 and CDR2: SGHVS, FQNEAQ. V shed 5 bases and J shed 2 bases, with 16 bases lying between them. The CDR3 is 15 residues long.

This clonotype turned up a few times. This chain uses TRBV14 with TRBJ1-5; D is uncertain. Trimming shortened V by 4 bases and J by 3 bases, and 10 bases separated the two germline ends. The CDR3 spans 14 residues. The germline V gene encodes CDR1 SGHDN and CDR2 FVKESK. The CDR3 sequence is CASSPHGSNQPQHF. The CDR3 nucleotides are TGTGCCAGCAGCCCACACGGTTCCAATCAGCCCCAGCATTTT.

In its sample, this clonotype was seen a few times. V gene TRBV28 combines with J gene TRBJ1-5; 7 bases agree with TRBD1. Per the germline V gene, CDR1 is MDHEN and CDR2 is SYDVKM. CDR3 length equals 14 residues. V lost 5 bases, J lost 7 bases, and 8 bases stayed unmatched. The CDR3: CASSPATGLQPQHF. CDR3 coding DNA: TGTGCCAGCAGTCCCGCGACAGGGCTGCAGCCCCAGCATTTT.

Many counts were recorded for this clonotype. CDR3 region: CSAETSGRVETQYF. The CDR3 DNA sequence: TGCAGTGCTGAGACTAGCGGGAGGGTGGAGACCCAGTACTTC. The chain carries TRBV20-1 and TRBJ2-5; 14 nucleotides match TRBD2. This CDR3 is 14 amino acids long. Germline V lookup: CDR1 DFQATT, CDR2 SNEGSKA (reference sequence). V was clipped by 5 bases and J by 5 bases; unmatched bases: 4.

V gene TRBV6-4 combines with J gene TRBJ2-2, with TRBD2 matching over 7 bases. The CDR3 totals 16 residues. After removal of 6 bases from V and 1 base from J, the junction contained 8 bases not matched to a gene. Per the germline V gene, CDR1 is MRHNA and CDR2 is SNTAGT. Written as DNA, the CDR3 is TGTGCCAGCAGCTTTGGGACGGGGGGGAACACCGGGGAGCTGTTTTTT. This translates into CASSFGTGGNTGELFF.

This chain connects TRBV6-1 to TRBJ2-6, with 7 bases identical to TRBD1. The CDR3 totals 17 residues. In germline, CDR1 is MNHNS, CDR2 SASEGT. V shed 8 bases and J 0 bases; nucleotides not matched to a gene: 10. Here the CDR3 DNA reads TGTGCCAGCGCTCCTAGGACAGGAAGCTCTGGGGCCAACGTCCTGACTTTC. Encoded protein: CASAPRTGSSGANVLTF.